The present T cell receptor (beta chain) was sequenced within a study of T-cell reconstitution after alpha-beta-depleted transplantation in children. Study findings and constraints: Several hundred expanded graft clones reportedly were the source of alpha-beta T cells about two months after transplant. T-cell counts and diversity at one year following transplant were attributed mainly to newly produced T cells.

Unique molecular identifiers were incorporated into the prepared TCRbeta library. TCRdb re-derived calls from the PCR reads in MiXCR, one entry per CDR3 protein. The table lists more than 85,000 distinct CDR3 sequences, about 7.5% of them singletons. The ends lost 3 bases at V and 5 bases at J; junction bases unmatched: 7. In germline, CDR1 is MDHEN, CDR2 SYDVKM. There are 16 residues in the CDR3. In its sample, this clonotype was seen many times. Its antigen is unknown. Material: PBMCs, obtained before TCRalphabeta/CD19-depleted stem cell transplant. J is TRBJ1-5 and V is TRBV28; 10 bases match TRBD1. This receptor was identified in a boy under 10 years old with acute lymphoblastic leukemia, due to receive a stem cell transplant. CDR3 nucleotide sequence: TGTGCCAGCAGTTTCACCCGGACAGGGGGATATCAGCCCCAGCATTTT. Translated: CASSFTRTGGYQPQHF.